This is a list of T cell receptor beta chains from one sample in a study of blood T cell repertoires in COVID-19. This table comes from immunoSEQ multiplex PCR, and its TCRdb copy is limited to in-frame clones, with some not included. The sample has 50,000 to 70,000 clones, about 79% seen once. Sequencing used peripheral blood. These receptors were taken from a woman in her fifties or sixties with acute or convalescent COVID-19. Each CDR3 is given with its conserved first and last residue. D genes are given only for firm matches. Expanded clones get a size class; other rows say once, few or many, or leave the size out.

clone size: NA
V gene: TRBV10-3
J gene: TRBJ2-6
D gene: TRBD1
CDR3 protein: CAIRTGGSGANVLTF
CDR3 DNA: TGTGCCATCCGGACAGGGGGTTCTGGGGCCAACGTCCTGACTTTC

clone size: NA
V gene: TRBV5-4
J gene: TRBJ2-5
D gene: NA
CDR3 protein: CASSLGLELGQETQYF
CDR3 DNA: TGTGCCAGCAGCTTGGGTTTGGAGTTGGGCCAAGAGACCCAGTACTTC

clone size: NA
V gene: TRBV10-2
J gene: TRBJ1-1
D gene: NA
CDR3 protein: CASSPGAGTEAFF
CDR3 DNA: TGCGCCAGCAGCCCCGGGGCGGGGACTGAAGCTTTCTTT

clone size: NA
V gene: TRBV5-1
J gene: TRBJ1-3
D gene: NA
CDR3 protein: CASSFDNSGNTIYF
CDR3 DNA: TGCGCCAGCAGCTTCGACAACTCTGGAAACACCATATATTTT

clone size: NA
V gene: TRBV9
J gene: TRBJ2-1
D gene: NA
CDR3 protein: CASSVAKVIAGTYNEQFF
CDR3 DNA: TGTGCCAGCAGCGTAGCCAAGGTCATAGCAGGGACCTACAATGAGCAGTTCTTC

clone size: NA
V gene: TRBV7-9
J gene: TRBJ2-1
D gene: TRBD2
CDR3 protein: CASSSGLAGVNEQFF
CDR3 DNA: TGTGCCAGCAGCTCCGGACTAGCGGGGGTCAATGAGCAGTTCTTC

clone size: NA
V gene: TRBV9
J gene: TRBJ1-1
D gene: NA
CDR3 protein: CASHKVGGTEAFF
CDR3 DNA: TGTGCCAGCCATAAGGTAGGGGGAACTGAAGCTTTCTTT

clone size: NA
V gene: TRBV5-4
J gene: TRBJ1-1
D gene: TRBD1
CDR3 protein: CASSKDRGHTEAFF
CDR3 DNA: TGTGCCAGCAGCAAGGACAGGGGGCACACTGAAGCTTTCTTT

clone size: NA
V gene: TRBV19
J gene: TRBJ2-3
D gene: TRBD2
CDR3 protein: CASSTSGLASPETQYF
CDR3 DNA: TGTGCCAGTAGTACCTCGGGACTAGCGTCTCCAGAGACGCAGTATTTT

clone size: NA
V gene: TRBV15
J gene: TRBJ1-2
D gene: NA
CDR3 protein: CATSRDESPGYTF
CDR3 DNA: TGTGCCACCAGCAGAGATGAAAGCCCTGGCTACACCTTC

clone size: NA
V gene: TRBV6-5
J gene: TRBJ1-2
D gene: NA
CDR3 protein: CASRIGHGNYGYTF
CDR3 DNA: TGTGCCAGCAGGATTGGACACGGGAACTATGGCTACACCTTC

clone size: NA
V gene: TRBV6-5
J gene: TRBJ2-7
D gene: TRBD2
CDR3 protein: CASRLETSGSYEQYF
CDR3 DNA: TGTGCCAGCAGGCTAGAGACTAGCGGCTCCTACGAGCAGTACTTC

clone size: NA
V gene: TRBV19
J gene: TRBJ1-1
D gene: TRBD1
CDR3 protein: CASSPQGGRAEAFF
CDR3 DNA: TGTGCCAGTAGTCCTCAGGGGGGTCGCGCTGAAGCTTTCTTT

clone size: NA
V gene: TRBV19
J gene: TRBJ1-1
D gene: TRBD1
CDR3 protein: CASSIRQGLTEAFF
CDR3 DNA: TGTGCCAGTAGCATACGACAGGGTCTAACTGAAGCTTTCTTT

clone size: NA
V gene: TRBV7-6
J gene: TRBJ2-1
D gene: TRBD2
CDR3 protein: CASSSRALAGGNEQFF
CDR3 DNA: TGTGCCAGCAGCTCTAGAGCACTAGCGGGGGGGAATGAGCAGTTCTTC

clone size: NA
V gene: TRBV30
J gene: TRBJ2-7
D gene: NA
CDR3 protein: CAWSADSLGYEQYF
CDR3 DNA: TGTGCCTGGAGCGCTGACAGCCTAGGCTACGAGCAGTACTTC

clone size: NA
V gene: TRBV4-1
J gene: TRBJ1-2
D gene: TRBD1
CDR3 protein: CASSQLQGAGGYTF
CDR3 DNA: TGCGCCAGCAGCCAATTGCAGGGGGCTGGTGGCTACACCTTC

clone size: NA
V gene: TRBV6-6
J gene: TRBJ1-3
D gene: TRBD1
CDR3 protein: CASTPRDSPGNTIYF
CDR3 DNA: TGTGCCAGCACCCCCCGGGACAGTCCTGGAAACACCATATATTTT

clone size: NA
V gene: TRBV6-6
J gene: TRBJ2-1
D gene: NA
CDR3 protein: CASRGPNEQFF
CDR3 DNA: TGTGCCAGCAGGGGCCCCAATGAGCAGTTCTTC

clone size: NA
V gene: TRBV30
J gene: TRBJ2-7
D gene: TRBD1
CDR3 protein: CAWRRPDRGPYEQYF
CDR3 DNA: TGTGCCTGGAGACGCCCGGACAGGGGGCCCTACGAGCAGTACTTC

clone size: NA
V gene: TRBV11-1
J gene: TRBJ2-3
D gene: NA
CDR3 protein: CASSSQSRGATDTQYF
CDR3 DNA: TGTGCCAGCAGCTCACAATCCAGGGGGGCCACAGATACGCAGTATTTT

clone size: NA
V gene: TRBV14
J gene: TRBJ1-2
D gene: NA
CDR3 protein: CASSQAVGPYGYTF
CDR3 DNA: TGTGCCAGCAGCCAAGCGGTGGGGCCGTATGGCTACACCTTC

clone size: NA
V gene: TRBV19
J gene: TRBJ1-1
D gene: NA
CDR3 protein: CASTHIGDTEAFF
CDR3 DNA: TGTGCCAGTACCCATATAGGGGACACTGAAGCTTTCTTT

clone size: NA
V gene: TRBV5-1
J gene: TRBJ1-2
D gene: TRBD1
CDR3 protein: CASSPTGGYGYTF
CDR3 DNA: TGCGCCAGCAGCCCGACAGGGGGATATGGCTACACCTTC

clone size: NA
V gene: TRBV7-9
J gene: TRBJ2-7
D gene: TRBD1
CDR3 protein: CASSVTGSEQYF
CDR3 DNA: TGTGCCAGCAGCGTGACAGGGTCCGAGCAGTACTTC

clone size: NA
V gene: TRBV12-3/TRBV12-4
J gene: TRBJ2-7
D gene: NA
CDR3 protein: CASSLAETTEQYF
CDR3 DNA: TGTGCCAGCAGTTTAGCCGAGACAACCGAGCAGTACTTC

clone size: NA
V gene: TRBV5-1
J gene: TRBJ2-7
D gene: NA
CDR3 protein: CASSPPGYEQYF
CDR3 DNA: TGCGCCAGCAGTCCTCCCGGGTACGAGCAGTACTTC

clone size: NA
V gene: TRBV7-3
J gene: TRBJ2-1
D gene: TRBD2
CDR3 protein: CASSPRGSGGALEQFF
CDR3 DNA: TGTGCCAGCAGCCCCCGGGGTAGCGGGGGGGCCTTGGAGCAGTTCTTC

clone size: NA
V gene: TRBV19
J gene: TRBJ1-1
D gene: NA
CDR3 protein: CASSIDIARNTEAFF
CDR3 DNA: TGTGCCAGTAGTATAGATATAGCCAGGAACACTGAAGCTTTCTTT

clone size: NA
V gene: TRBV5-4
J gene: TRBJ2-7
D gene: TRBD2
CDR3 protein: CASSGGLADYEQYF
CDR3 DNA: TGTGCCAGCAGCGGAGGACTAGCGGACTACGAGCAGTACTTC

clone size: NA
V gene: TRBV10-2
J gene: TRBJ1-4
D gene: TRBD1
CDR3 protein: CASSEAGGAFEKLFF
CDR3 DNA: TGCGCCAGCAGTGAGGCAGGGGGCGCCTTTGAAAAACTGTTTTTT

clone size: NA
V gene: TRBV5-4
J gene: TRBJ2-5
D gene: TRBD2
CDR3 protein: CASSARTSGGVETQYF
CDR3 DNA: TGTGCCAGCAGCGCGCGGACTAGCGGGGGGGTAGAGACCCAGTACTTC

clone size: NA
V gene: TRBV6-4
J gene: TRBJ1-4
D gene: NA
CDR3 protein: CASSDVLKSGVRGEKLFF
CDR3 DNA: TGTGCCAGCAGTGACGTCCTAAAATCCGGGGTGAGAGGTGAAAAACTGTTTTTT

clone size: many
V gene: TRBV30
J gene: TRBJ2-7
D gene: TRBD1
CDR3 protein: CAWSVAGTGRGQQYF
CDR3 DNA: TGTGCCTGGAGCGTCGCCGGGACAGGCCGTGGGCAGCAGTACTTC

clone size: NA
V gene: TRBV10-2
J gene: TRBJ1-4
D gene: NA
CDR3 protein: CASSESPGTNEKLFF
CDR3 DNA: TGCGCCAGCAGTGAGTCGCCTGGCACTAATGAAAAACTGTTTTTT

clone size: NA
V gene: TRBV6-6
J gene: TRBJ1-3
D gene: TRBD1
CDR3 protein: CASSSDRGTGNTIYF
CDR3 DNA: TGTGCCAGCAGTTCCGACAGGGGAACTGGAAACACCATATATTTT

clone size: NA
V gene: TRBV11-1
J gene: TRBJ1-2
D gene: TRBD1
CDR3 protein: CASSLGGQGDYGYTF
CDR3 DNA: TGTGCCAGCAGCTTAGGAGGACAGGGTGACTATGGCTACACCTTC

clone size: NA
V gene: TRBV24-1
J gene: TRBJ1-5
D gene: TRBD1
CDR3 protein: CATSVGTGFQPQHF
CDR3 DNA: TGTGCCACCAGTGTGGGGACAGGGTTTCAGCCCCAGCATTTT

clone size: NA
V gene: TRBV19
J gene: TRBJ2-1
D gene: TRBD2
CDR3 protein: CASIQRGGPGNEQFF
CDR3 DNA: TGTGCCAGTATACAGCGGGGGGGCCCTGGCAATGAGCAGTTCTTC

clone size: NA
V gene: TRBV7-9
J gene: TRBJ1-5
D gene: NA
CDR3 protein: CASSPVGANQPQHF
CDR3 DNA: TGTGCCAGCAGCCCAGTGGGGGCTAATCAGCCCCAGCATTTT

clone size: NA
V gene: TRBV4-2
J gene: TRBJ2-2
D gene: TRBD2
CDR3 protein: CASSQASGGGTGELFF
CDR3 DNA: TGTGCCAGCAGCCAAGCTAGCGGGGGTGGCACCGGGGAGCTGTTTTTT

clone size: once
V gene: TRBV12-3/TRBV12-4
J gene: TRBJ1-2
D gene: NA
CDR3 protein: CASSDTGYGYTF
CDR3 DNA: TGTGCCAGCAGCGACACAGGCTATGGCTACACCTTC

clone size: NA
V gene: TRBV11-2
J gene: TRBJ1-2
D gene: NA
CDR3 protein: CASSLDISSGRYGYTF
CDR3 DNA: TGTGCCAGCAGCTTAGATATTTCATCGGGGAGGTATGGCTACACCTTC

clone size: NA
V gene: TRBV5-6
J gene: TRBJ2-7
D gene: NA
CDR3 protein: CASSISLARYEQYF
CDR3 DNA: TGTGCCAGCAGCATATCCCTAGCGCGATACGAGCAGTACTTC

clone size: NA
V gene: TRBV6-5
J gene: TRBJ1-2
D gene: NA
CDR3 protein: CASRNPGQTNYGYTF
CDR3 DNA: TGTGCCAGCAGAAATCCGGGACAAACTAACTATGGCTACACCTTC

clone size: NA
V gene: TRBV5-1
J gene: TRBJ1-1
D gene: NA
CDR3 protein: CASRGRGNTEAFF
CDR3 DNA: TGCGCCAGCAGGGGCAGGGGGAACACTGAAGCTTTCTTT

clone size: few
V gene: TRBV19
J gene: TRBJ1-4
D gene: NA
CDR3 protein: CASSMTTRHEKLFF
CDR3 DNA: TGTGCCAGTAGTATGACAACTCGTCATGAAAAACTGTTTTTT

clone size: few
V gene: TRBV9
J gene: TRBJ1-2
D gene: TRBD1
CDR3 protein: CASSTGGSYGYTF
CDR3 DNA: TGTGCCAGCAGCACAGGGGGCTCTTATGGCTACACCTTC

clone size: NA
V gene: TRBV6-5
J gene: TRBJ2-2
D gene: NA
CDR3 protein: CASRGAESRTGELFF
CDR3 DNA: TGTGCCAGCAGGGGGGCAGAGAGCCGCACCGGGGAGCTGTTTTTT

clone size: few
V gene: TRBV5-1
J gene: TRBJ2-2
D gene: TRBD1
CDR3 protein: CASTPGIGQGTTGELFF
CDR3 DNA: TGCGCCAGCACTCCCGGGATCGGACAGGGAACCACCGGGGAGCTGTTTTTT

clone size: NA
V gene: TRBV19
J gene: TRBJ1-5
D gene: NA
CDR3 protein: CASSISDYSNQPQHF
CDR3 DNA: TGTGCCAGTAGTATTTCAGATTATAGCAATCAGCCCCAGCATTTT

clone size: NA
V gene: TRBV11-2
J gene: TRBJ1-1
D gene: NA
CDR3 protein: CASTSFGGTEAFF
CDR3 DNA: TGTGCCAGCACCTCTTTTGGGGGGACTGAAGCTTTCTTT

clone size: NA
V gene: TRBV19
J gene: TRBJ1-1
D gene: TRBD1
CDR3 protein: CASTATGGSYRGTEAFF
CDR3 DNA: TGTGCCAGTACTGCGACAGGGGGATCGTACAGGGGTACTGAAGCTTTCTTT

clone size: once
V gene: TRBV7-9
J gene: TRBJ2-3
D gene: NA
CDR3 protein: CASSMSPGRPAGFTDTQYF
CDR3 DNA: TGTGCCAGCAGCATGTCCCCTGGGAGGCCAGCGGGCTTCACAGATACGCAGTATTTT

clone size: NA
V gene: TRBV19
J gene: TRBJ2-2
D gene: TRBD1
CDR3 protein: CASSVDRANTGELFF
CDR3 DNA: TGTGCCAGTAGTGTTGACAGGGCGAACACCGGGGAGCTGTTTTTT

clone size: NA
V gene: TRBV19
J gene: TRBJ1-1
D gene: NA
CDR3 protein: CASSIGEGTEAFF
CDR3 DNA: TGTGCCAGTAGTATCGGTGAGGGCACTGAAGCTTTCTTT

clone size: NA
V gene: TRBV30
J gene: TRBJ1-1
D gene: NA
CDR3 protein: CAWDRNPNTEAFF
CDR3 DNA: TGTGCCTGGGACAGGAACCCTAACACTGAAGCTTTCTTT

clone size: NA
V gene: TRBV11-3
J gene: TRBJ1-1
D gene: NA
CDR3 protein: CASSFLSGGEAFF
CDR3 DNA: TGTGCCAGCAGCTTTCTCAGCGGCGGTGAAGCTTTCTTT

clone size: few
V gene: TRBV18
J gene: TRBJ2-3
D gene: TRBD2
CDR3 protein: CASSWGLAGPHPADTQYF
CDR3 DNA: TGTGCCAGCTCGTGGGGACTAGCGGGGCCCCATCCCGCAGATACGCAGTATTTT

clone size: few
V gene: TRBV19
J gene: TRBJ1-2
D gene: NA
CDR3 protein: CASSTTGGFYGYTF
CDR3 DNA: TGTGCCAGTAGTACCACGGGGGGTTTCTATGGCTACACCTTC